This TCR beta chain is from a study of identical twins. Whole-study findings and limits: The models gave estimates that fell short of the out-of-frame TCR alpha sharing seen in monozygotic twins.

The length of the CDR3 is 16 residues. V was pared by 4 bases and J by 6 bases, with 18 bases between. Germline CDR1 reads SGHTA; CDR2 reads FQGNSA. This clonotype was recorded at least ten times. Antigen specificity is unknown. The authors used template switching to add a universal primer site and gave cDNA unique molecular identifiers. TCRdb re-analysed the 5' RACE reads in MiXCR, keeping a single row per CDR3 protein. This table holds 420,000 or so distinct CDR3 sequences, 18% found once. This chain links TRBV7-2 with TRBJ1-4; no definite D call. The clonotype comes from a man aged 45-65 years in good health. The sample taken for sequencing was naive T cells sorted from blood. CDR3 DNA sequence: TGTGCCAGCAGCTCCCGGGCACGACTTGGGGATGAAAAACTGTTTTTT. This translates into CASSSRARLGDEKLFF.